This TCR beta chain was observed in a study of cytomegalovirus exposure and HLA in healthy donors. Study-wide results and limits: A later analysis linked about 17,000 TCR beta sequences to HLA alleles at 0.05 false discovery rate. TCR beta sequences reportedly predicted most subjects' HLA-A and HLA-B alleles accurately. In vitro checks showed that a few CMV-associated chains really do target CMV antigens.

This clone showed up just a few times. No antigen is known for it. PCR was performed using 60 Vbeta and 13 Jbeta primers. Using immunoSEQ multiplex PCR, the repertoire was profiled, and TCRdb retains in-frame clones only, with some absent. The sample includes 150,000 to 200,000 clones, around 79% seen only once; the top ten take about 2.6%. The germline V gene encodes CDR1 SEHNR and CDR2 FQNEAQ (reference sequence). There are 15 residues in the CDR3. Trimming cost V 0 bases and J 0 bases; bases outside gene matches: 1. The chain links TRBV7-9 to TRBJ1-1; 7 nucleotides align to TRBD1. The sequenced sample was PBMCs. The sequence came from a middle-aged woman in good health and CMV-seropositive. The CDR3 region is CASSLAGGMNTEAFF. CDR3 nucleotide sequence: TGTGCCAGCAGCTTAGCAGGGGGCATGAACACTGAAGCTTTCTTT. The full variable domain, in which reference TRBV7-9 and TRBJ1-1 provide the parts outside the CDR3, is DTGVSQNPRHKITKRGQNVTFRCDPISEHNRLYWYRQTLGQGPEFLTYFQNEAQLEKSRLLSDRFSAERPKGSFSTLEIQRTEQGDSAMYLCASSLAGGMNTEAFFGQGTRLTVV.